A selection of T cell receptor beta chains follows, all from one sample in a study of vaccination and CD4 T cells after COVID-19. What these receptors recognize is not known. MiXCR was run by TCRdb on the PCR reads, yielding one entry per CDR3 protein. Here the sample spans approximately 15,000 distinct CDR3 sequences, less than 70% being singletons. This material consisted of CD4+ T cells from blood, cultured in vitro, taken before SARS-CoV-2 vaccination. These TCRs come from a human donor who had recovered from COVID-19. CDR3s include the opening cysteine and the closing phenylalanine or tryptophan. The D gene is left open where the match is weak. Some rows have no size entry. The others give once, few or many, or a class for an expanded clone.

clone_size cdr3_length j_call d_call v_call cdr3_nt cdr3_aa
NA 12 TRBJ1-5 TRBD1 TRBV20-1 TGCAGTGCTGGACAGGGAGATCAGCCCCAGCATTTT CSAGQGDQPQHF
NA 13 TRBJ2-7 NA TRBV11-3 TGTGCCAGCACATCCGGGGCCTCCTACGAGCAGTACTTC CASTSGASYEQYF
NA 14 TRBJ2-3 NA TRBV15 TGTGCCACCAGAAAGGACGGACCCACAGATACGCAGTATTTT CATRKDGPTDTQYF
once 17 TRBJ1-1 NA TRBV27 TGTGCCAGCAGTTTTCGAGATTCGAGACGGTTGAACACTGAAGCTTTCTTT CASSFRDSRRLNTEAFF
NA 15 TRBJ2-7 TRBD2 TRBV10-2 TGCGCCAGCAGAGGAAGCGGGAGCAAAGGGTACGAGCAGTACTTC CASRGSGSKGYEQYF
NA 15 TRBJ2-2 NA TRBV2 TGTGCCAGCAGGGCCGACAGGACGAACACCGGGGAGCTGTTTTTT CASRADRTNTGELFF
once 14 TRBJ2-3 NA TRBV19 TGTGCCAGTCGAGGGACTTTGGGAACAGATACGCAGTATTTT CASRGTLGTDTQYF
NA 14 TRBJ2-5 TRBD1 TRBV18 TGTGCCAGCTCACTTGGACAGGGATCAGAGACCCAGTACTTC CASSLGQGSETQYF
few 11 TRBJ2-5 NA TRBV11-3 TGTGCCAGCAGTGTCGGGGAGACCCAGTACTTC CASSVGETQYF
NA 13 TRBJ1-1 NA TRBV7-9 TGTGCCAGCAGACGGACGGGGAACACTGAAGCTTTCTTT CASRRTGNTEAFF
NA 13 TRBJ2-3 NA TRBV7-2 TGTGCCAGCAGCTTAACCGGGGCAAATACGCAGTATTTT CASSLTGANTQYF
few 14 TRBJ1-2 NA TRBV28 TGTGCCAGCAGTCGACGGGACATGGCATATGGCTACACCTTC CASSRRDMAYGYTF
few 14 TRBJ1-5 NA TRBV27 TGTGCCAGCAGTTTACTAGGGGTAAATCAGCCCCAGCATTTT CASSLLGVNQPQHF
NA 18 TRBJ2-7 TRBD2 TRBV6-2/TRBV6-3 TGTGCCAGCAGTATGACATACGAACCGGGACTAGCGGTCTACGAGCAGTACTTC CASSMTYEPGLAVYEQYF
NA 17 TRBJ1-2 NA TRBV7-9 TGTGCCAGCAGCTTTCGACTTACAGGGATTCAAAACTATGGCTACACCTTC CASSFRLTGIQNYGYTF
NA 19 TRBJ1-5 NA TRBV20-1 TGCAGTGCTAGAGATAGGCAGGGTCTCCCCTCCTATAGCAATCAGCCCCAGCATTTT CSARDRQGLPSYSNQPQHF
NA 17 TRBJ2-7 TRBD2 TRBV5-1 TGCGCCAGCAGCCCCTCAGGGGGACTAGCGGCTTCCTACGAGCAGTACTTC CASSPSGGLAASYEQYF